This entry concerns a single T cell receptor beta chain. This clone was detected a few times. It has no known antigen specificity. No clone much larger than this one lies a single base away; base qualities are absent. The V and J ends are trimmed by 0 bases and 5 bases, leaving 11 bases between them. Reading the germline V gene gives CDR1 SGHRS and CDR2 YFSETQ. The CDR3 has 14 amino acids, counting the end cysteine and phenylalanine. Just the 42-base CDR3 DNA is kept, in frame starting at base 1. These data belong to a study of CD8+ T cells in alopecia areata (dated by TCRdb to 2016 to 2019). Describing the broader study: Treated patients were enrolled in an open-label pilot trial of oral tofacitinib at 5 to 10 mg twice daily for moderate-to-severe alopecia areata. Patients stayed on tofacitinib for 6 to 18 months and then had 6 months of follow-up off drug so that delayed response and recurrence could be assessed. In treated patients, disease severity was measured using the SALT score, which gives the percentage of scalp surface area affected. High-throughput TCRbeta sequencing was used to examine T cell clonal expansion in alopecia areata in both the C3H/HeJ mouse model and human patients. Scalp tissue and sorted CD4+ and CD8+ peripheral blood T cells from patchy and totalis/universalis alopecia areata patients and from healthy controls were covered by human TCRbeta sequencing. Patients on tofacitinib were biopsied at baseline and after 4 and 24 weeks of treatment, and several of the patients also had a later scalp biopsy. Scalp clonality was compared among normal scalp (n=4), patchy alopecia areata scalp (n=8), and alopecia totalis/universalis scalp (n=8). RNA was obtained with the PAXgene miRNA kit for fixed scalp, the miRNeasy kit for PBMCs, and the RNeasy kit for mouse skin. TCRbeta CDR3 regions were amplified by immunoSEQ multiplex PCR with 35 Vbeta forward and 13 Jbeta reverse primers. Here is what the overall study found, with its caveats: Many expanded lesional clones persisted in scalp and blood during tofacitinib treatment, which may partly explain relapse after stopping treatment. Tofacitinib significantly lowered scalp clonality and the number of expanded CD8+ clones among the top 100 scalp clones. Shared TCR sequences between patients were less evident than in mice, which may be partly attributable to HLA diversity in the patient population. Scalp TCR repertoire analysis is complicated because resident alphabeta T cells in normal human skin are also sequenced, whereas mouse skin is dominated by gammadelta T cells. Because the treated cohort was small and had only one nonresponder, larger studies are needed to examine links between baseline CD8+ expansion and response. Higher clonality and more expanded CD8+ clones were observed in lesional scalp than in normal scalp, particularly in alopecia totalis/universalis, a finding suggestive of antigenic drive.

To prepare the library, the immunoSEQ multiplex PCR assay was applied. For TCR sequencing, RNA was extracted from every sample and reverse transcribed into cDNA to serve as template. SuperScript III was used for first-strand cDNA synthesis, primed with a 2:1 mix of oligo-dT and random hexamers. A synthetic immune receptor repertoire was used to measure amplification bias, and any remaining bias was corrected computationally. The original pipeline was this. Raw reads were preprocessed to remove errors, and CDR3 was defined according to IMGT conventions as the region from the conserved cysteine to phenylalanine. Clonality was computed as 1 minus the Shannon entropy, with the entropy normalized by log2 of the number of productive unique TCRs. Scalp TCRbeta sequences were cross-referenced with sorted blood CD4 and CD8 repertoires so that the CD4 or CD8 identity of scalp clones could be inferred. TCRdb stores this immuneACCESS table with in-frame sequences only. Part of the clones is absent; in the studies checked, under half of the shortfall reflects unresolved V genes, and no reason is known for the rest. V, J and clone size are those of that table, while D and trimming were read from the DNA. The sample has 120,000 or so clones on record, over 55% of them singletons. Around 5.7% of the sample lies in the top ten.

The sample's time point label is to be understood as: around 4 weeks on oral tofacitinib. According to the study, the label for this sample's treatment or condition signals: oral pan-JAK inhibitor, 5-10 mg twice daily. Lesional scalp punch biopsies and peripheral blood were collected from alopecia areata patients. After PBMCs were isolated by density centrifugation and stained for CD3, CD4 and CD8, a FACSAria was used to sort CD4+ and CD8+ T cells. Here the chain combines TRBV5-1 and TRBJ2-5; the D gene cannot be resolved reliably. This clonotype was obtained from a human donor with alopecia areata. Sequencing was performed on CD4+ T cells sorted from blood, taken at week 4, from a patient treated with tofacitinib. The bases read TGCGCCAGCAGCTTGGGGAACTCCGGGGAGACCCAGTACTTC. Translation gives CASSLGNSGETQYF.